The 14 T cell receptor beta chains below all came from one sample that was sequenced in a study of shared clonotypes between healthy human individuals. Produced via immunoSEQ multiplex PCR; TCRdb's table is partial and in-frame only. The table shows over a million clones, with more than 95% occurring only once. Sequencing was performed on naive CD4+ T cells sorted from blood. Subset given: CD45RA+ positively selected. These TCRs come from a young man in good health.

The chain uses TRBV7-2 and TRBJ2-1, with D uncertain. CDR1 is SGHTA and CDR2 is FQGNSA in the germline V gene. CDR3 length: 13 residues. Between the trimmed V and J ends, which lost 2 bases and 5 bases, there was a span of 7 bases. CDR3 DNA: TGTGCCAGCAGCTTATTTCGGGACAATGAGCAGTTCTTC. It codes for CASSLFRDNEQFF.

As concerns this clone: This CDR3 is also generated by other DNA sequences in the sample. As DNA, the CDR3 is TGCGCCAGCAGCCTCCGGGAGACCCAGTACTTC. Amino acid sequence: CASSLRETQYF. V and J are TRBV5-1 and TRBJ2-5, with unresolved D. In germline, CDR1 is SGHRS, CDR2 YFSETQ. The V and J ends lost 4 bases and 5 bases respectively, with 6 bases between them. CDR3 length: 11 residues.

This chain joins TRBV9 and TRBJ2-7, with 9 bases that match TRBD2. Losses at the gene ends were 0 bases for V and 0 bases for J; bases not matched to a gene: 10. Germline V gene data show CDR1 as SGDLS and CDR2 as YYNGEE. This CDR3 contains 18 residues. CDR3 residues: CASSVGAGGPGSSYEQYF. The CDR3 coding sequence is TGTGCCAGCAGCGTAGGTGCGGGAGGGCCGGGGAGCTCCTACGAGCAGTACTTC.

This sequence joins TRBV9 and TRBJ2-2, with 7 positions matching TRBD2. CDR3 length: 15 residues. Losses at the gene ends were 0 bases for V and 8 bases for J; bases not matched to a gene: 7. CDR1 and CDR2 from the germline V gene are SGDLS and YYNGEE. Written as DNA, the CDR3 is TGTGCCAGCAGCGTAGATCCTAGCGGTAGGGGGGAGCTGTTTTTT. Encoded protein: CASSVDPSGRGELFF.

V gene TRBV28 combines with J gene TRBJ1-1, with D possibly matching TRBD1 (5 bases). This CDR3 is 13 amino acids long. Germline CDR1 and CDR2: MDHEN and SYDVKM. Trimming removed 4 bases from V and 11 bases from J, with 17 bases in between. The CDR3 sequence: CASSSSGPGKAFF. CDR3 bases: TGTGCCAGCAGTTCGTCGGGACCGGGGAAGGCTTTCTTT.

The chain joins TRBV7-7 to TRBJ2-5; D call uncertain. CDR3 length: 12 residues. The V end lost 5 bases, the J end lost 7 bases, and 11 bases lay between the germline ends. CDR1 is SSHAT, CDR2 FNYEAQ, per germline (reference sequence). This CDR3 reads CASSERTGTQYF. The DNA of the CDR3 is TGTGCCAGCAGCGAAAGGACGGGGACCCAGTACTTC.

The chain carries TRBV15 and TRBJ2-2; D not certain. V was pared by 6 bases and J by 5 bases, with 16 bases between. This CDR3 has 15 amino acids. CDR1 LNHNV and CDR2 YYDKDF come from the germline V gene (reference sequence). CDR3 coding DNA: TGTGCCACCAGTATGGTGACAACGGGTACCGGGGAGCTGTTTTTT. As protein: CATSMVTTGTGELFF. Full variable domain (rest looked up from reference TRBV15 and TRBJ2-2): DAMVIQNPRYQVTQFGKPVTLSCSQTLNHNVMYWYQQKSSQAPKLLFHYYDKDFNNEADTPDNFQSRRPNTSFCFLDIRSPGLGDTAMYLCATSMVTTGTGELFFGEGSRLTVL.

Remarks on this clone: This specimen includes other DNA sequences encoding the same CDR3. The chain has TRBV5-1 and TRBJ2-3, with 8 bases that match TRBD1. The junction had 4 bases not matched to a gene; V was cut back by 3 bases and J by 4 bases. The length of the CDR3 is 14 residues. Germline assignment: CDR1 SGHRS and CDR2 YFSETQ. For the CDR3, the DNA is TGCGCCAGCAGCTCCGGACAGGGACCAGATACGCAGTATTTT. Its protein is CASSSGQGPDTQYF.

This chain connects TRBV10-1 to TRBJ1-1; 8 bases fit TRBD1. Trimming at V came to 9 bases and at J to 7 bases, leaving 7 bases not matched to a gene. The CDR3 sequence is 12 residues long. Per the germline V gene, CDR1 is WNHNN and CDR2 is SYGVQD (reference sequence). The CDR3 DNA reads TGCGCCAGTAATGGGACAGGTGGTGAAGCTTTCTTT. Amino acid sequence: CASNGTGGEAFF.

The CDR3 protein is CASSYRTSGSNEQFF. The CDR3 DNA sequence: TGTGCCAGCAGTTACAGGACTAGCGGGAGTAATGAGCAGTTCTTC. The chain employs TRBV6-5 and TRBJ2-1, with TRBD2 matching over 13 bases. This CDR3 is built from 15 residues. With V trimmed by 2 bases and J by 7 bases, 2 bases remained unmatched. Germline V gives CDR1 MNHEY, CDR2 SVGAGI.

V gene TRBV18 combines with J gene TRBJ2-7; 10 positions match TRBD1. V gave up 3 bases and J gave up 5 bases; unmatched junction bases: 10. CDR3 length equals 16 residues. Germline assignment: CDR1 KGHSH and CDR2 LQKENI. The CDR3 DNA reads TGTGCCAGCTCACCCGGGACAGGGGTCCCCAAGGACGAGCAGTACTTC. Residues: CASSPGTGVPKDEQYF.

The chain's CDR3 is CASTLPPSGRFTDTQYF. For the CDR3, the DNA is TGTGCCAGCACCCTACCTCCCAGCGGGAGGTTTACAGATACGCAGTATTTT. The chain employs TRBV5-5 and TRBJ2-3; 9 bases align to TRBD2. Trimming cost V 6 bases and J 3 bases; bases outside gene matches: 14. The CDR3 is 17 amino acids. Germline CDR1 is SGHKS and CDR2 is YYEKEE (reference sequence).

This chain joins TRBV11-3 and TRBJ2-1; D call uncertain. Between the trimmed V and J ends, which lost 3 bases and 4 bases, there was a span of 10 bases. The CDR3 loop spans 14 amino acids. CDR1 is SGHNT and CDR2 is YENEEA in the germline V gene. In DNA, the CDR3 is TGTGCCAGCAGCTTTCGACCAGAGTACAATGAGCAGTTCTTC. Amino acids: CASSFRPEYNEQFF.

The chain couples TRBV5-6 to TRBJ1-5, with a tentative D call TRBD1 (5 bases). The CDR3 covers 14 residues. Trimming pared 4 bases from V and 0 bases from J, leaving 8 bases between. Looked up from germline, CDR1 is SGHDT and CDR2 is YYEEEE. CDR3: CASSRQLSNQPQHF. CDR3 DNA: TGTGCCAGCAGCCGACAGCTTAGCAATCAGCCCCAGCATTTT.